This T cell receptor beta chain was recorded in a study of blood T cell repertoires in COVID-19. Study-wide context: Acute and convalescent COVID-19 samples came from the United States, Italy and Spain. Nucleic acid was either cDNA or gDNA, and it came from T cells, B-cell-depleted T cells, or PBMCs.

The length of the CDR3 is 16 residues. The germline V gene has CDR1 KGHSH and CDR2 LQKENI. V was pared by 3 bases and J by 0 bases, with 5 bases of the junction left unmatched. Profiling relied on immunoSEQ multiplex PCR, and the TCRdb table lists in-frame clones only, not all of them. The repertoire has 52,000 or so clones, less than 90% of them found once; the top ten carry 25% to 35%. This chain joins TRBV18 and TRBJ1-5, with 7 positions matching TRBD1. This clonotype was sampled from a human donor in a cohort sampled during active COVID-19. The sequenced sample was peripheral blood. CDR3 amino acids: CASSPLSGGSNQPQHF. The CDR3 DNA follows: TGTGCCAGCTCACCCCTATCAGGGGGTAGCAATCAGCCCCAGCATTTT.